Listed below are T cell receptor beta chains from one sample, sequenced in a study of regulatory T cells in long-lasting Graves disease. One entry per CDR3 protein, called by TCRdb with MiXCR from the multiplex PCR reads. Of about 520,000 distinct CDR3 sequences in the sample, approximately 12% were seen once. The same data also went into a second study, on T cells in Graves' hyperthyroidism and ophthalmopathy.

Sequenced here: peripheral blood mononuclear cells (PBMCs), sampled at new diagnosis, from a patient treated with antithyroid drugs. The receptor source for this set is a woman in her 30s with Graves disease. The CDR3 runs from the conserved cysteine through the conserved F or W. D genes are given only for firm matches. For some rows the clone size is stated as once, few or many, or as a class when expanded; others skip it.

D gene,J gene,V gene,clone size,CDR3 DNA,CDR3 protein
.,TRBJ2-5,TRBV6-1,many,TGTGCCAGCAGGGACCCCTTTAGGAAAGAGACCCAGTACTTC,CASRDPFRKETQYF
.,TRBJ1-2,TRBV3-1,many,TGTGCCAGCAGCCAAGATCCCATCATGCCTAACTATGGCTACACCTTC,CASSQDPIMPNYGYTF
.,TRBJ2-3,TRBV12-3/TRBV12-4,many,TGTGCCAGCAGTTTTTCAGGAATGAGGACAGATACGCAGTATTTT,CASSFSGMRTDTQYF
.,TRBJ1-5,TRBV4-1,many,TGCGCCAGCAGCCAAGGATCGGGAGCCCGGGGCCAGCCCCAGCATTTT,CASSQGSGARGQPQHF
TRBD1,TRBJ2-1,TRBV5-1,few,TGCGCCAGCAGCGTACAGACAGGGGCTCGCGTTGAGCAGTTCTTC,CASSVQTGARVEQFF
.,TRBJ1-1,TRBV6-2/TRBV6-3,few,TGTGCCAGCAGTTATAACGCAGGGAGCGAAGCTTTCTTT,CASSYNAGSEAFF
.,TRBJ1-1,TRBV11-3,many,TGTGCCAGCAGAAAGGGACGGACGAACACTGAAGCTTTCTTT,CASRKGRTNTEAFF
TRBD2,TRBJ2-1,TRBV29-1,.,TGCAGCGGGGAAGTAGCGGGAGGTAGGAATGAGCAGTTCTTC,CSGEVAGGRNEQFF
.,TRBJ2-4,TRBV12-3/TRBV12-4,many,TGTGCCAGCAGTCCTAACTCTGGACGTGGCAAAAACATTCAGTACTTC,CASSPNSGRGKNIQYF
.,TRBJ1-1,TRBV6-1,few,TGTGCCAGCAGACCCGATTTGAACACTGAAGCTTTCTTT,CASRPDLNTEAFF
.,TRBJ2-7,TRBV7-2,many,TGTGCCAGCAGCTTTGAATTCTCCTACGAGCAGTACTTC,CASSFEFSYEQYF
TRBD1,TRBJ2-3,TRBV7-2,many,TGTGCCAGCAGCCCGGGACAGGGGGCCTCAGATACGCAGTATTTT,CASSPGQGASDTQYF
.,TRBJ2-3,TRBV12-3/TRBV12-4,many,TGTGCCAGCAGTTTGGGGACTCTTCCCACAGATACGCAGTATTTT,CASSLGTLPTDTQYF
.,TRBJ1-5,TRBV2,many,TGTGCCAGCAGTGATTGGACTTACCAGCCCCAGCATTTT,CASSDWTYQPQHF
TRBD2,TRBJ2-1,TRBV11-3,many,TGTGCCAGCAGCTTAAAAAAGGGAGGGCTTTGGGATGAGCAGTTCTTC,CASSLKKGGLWDEQFF
.,TRBJ2-1,TRBV11-2,once,TGTGCCAGCAGCTCCTCTGCCGGGATGAATGAGCAGTTCTTC,CASSSSAGMNEQFF
TRBD1,TRBJ1-4,TRBV5-1,many,TGCGCCAGCAGCCCGGGGACAGGGAGGTTTGCAACTAATGAAAAACTGTTTTTT,CASSPGTGRFATNEKLFF
.,TRBJ2-2,TRBV18,few,TGTGCCAGCTCACCACCTTCCCGACTTGAGACCGGGGAGCTGTTTTTT,CASSPPSRLETGELFF
.,TRBJ2-7,TRBV6-1,.,TGTGCCAGCACCGTAACCCCAGGTCGAGAGCAGTACTTC,CASTVTPGREQYF
TRBD1,TRBJ2-1,TRBV6-1,.,TGTGCCAGTAGGGGACAGCATGAGCAGTTCTTC,CASRGQHEQFF
TRBD2,TRBJ2-2,TRBV7-2,.,TGTGCCAGCAGCTACCGGACTAGCACCGGGGAGCTGTTTTTT,CASSYRTSTGELFF